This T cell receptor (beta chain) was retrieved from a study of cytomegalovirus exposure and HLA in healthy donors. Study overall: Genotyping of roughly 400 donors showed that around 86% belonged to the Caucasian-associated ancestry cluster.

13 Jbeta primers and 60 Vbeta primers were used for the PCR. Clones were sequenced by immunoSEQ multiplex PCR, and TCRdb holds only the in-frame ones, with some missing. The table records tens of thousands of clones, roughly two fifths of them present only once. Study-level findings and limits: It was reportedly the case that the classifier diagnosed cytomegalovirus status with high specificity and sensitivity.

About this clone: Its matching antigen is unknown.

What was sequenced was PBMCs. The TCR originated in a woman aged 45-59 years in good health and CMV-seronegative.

This CDR3 reads CASSLSSGGLELFF. The DNA for the CDR3 is TGTGCCAGCAGCTTATCTAGCGGGGGCCTTGAGCTGTTTTTT. The rearrangement joins TRBV7-9 to TRBJ2-2; 10 bases map to TRBD2. Germline CDR1 is SEHNR and CDR2 is FQNEAQ (reference sequence). There are 14 residues in the CDR3. The ends lost 2 bases at V and 11 bases at J; junction bases unmatched: 5.